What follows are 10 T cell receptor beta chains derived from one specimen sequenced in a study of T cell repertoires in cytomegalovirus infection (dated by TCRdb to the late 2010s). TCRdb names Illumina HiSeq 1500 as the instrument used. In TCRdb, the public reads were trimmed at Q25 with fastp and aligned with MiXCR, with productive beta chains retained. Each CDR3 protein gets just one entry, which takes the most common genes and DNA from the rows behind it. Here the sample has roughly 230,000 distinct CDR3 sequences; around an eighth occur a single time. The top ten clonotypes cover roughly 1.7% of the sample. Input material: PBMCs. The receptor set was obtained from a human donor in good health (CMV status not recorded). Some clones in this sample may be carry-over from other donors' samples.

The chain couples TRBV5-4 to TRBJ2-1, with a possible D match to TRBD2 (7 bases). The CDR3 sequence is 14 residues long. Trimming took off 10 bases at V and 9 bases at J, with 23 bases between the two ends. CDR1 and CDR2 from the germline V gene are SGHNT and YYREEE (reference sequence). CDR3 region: CAFGGRGGLLEQFF. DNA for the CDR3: TGTGCCTTCGGGGGGAGGGGGGGCCTACTTGAGCAGTTCTTC.

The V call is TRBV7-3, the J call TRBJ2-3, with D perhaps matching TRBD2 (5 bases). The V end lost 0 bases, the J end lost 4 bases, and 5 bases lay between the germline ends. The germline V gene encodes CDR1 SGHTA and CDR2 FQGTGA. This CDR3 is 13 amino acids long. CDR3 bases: TGTGCCAGCAGCTTAACGAGGGCAGATACGCAGTATTTT. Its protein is CASSLTRADTQYF.

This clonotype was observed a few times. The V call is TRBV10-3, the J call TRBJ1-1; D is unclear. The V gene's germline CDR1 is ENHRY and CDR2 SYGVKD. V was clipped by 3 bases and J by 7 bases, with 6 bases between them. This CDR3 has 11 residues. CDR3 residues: CAISDKGEAFF. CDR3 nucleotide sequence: TGTGCCATCAGTGACAAAGGTGAAGCTTTCTTT.

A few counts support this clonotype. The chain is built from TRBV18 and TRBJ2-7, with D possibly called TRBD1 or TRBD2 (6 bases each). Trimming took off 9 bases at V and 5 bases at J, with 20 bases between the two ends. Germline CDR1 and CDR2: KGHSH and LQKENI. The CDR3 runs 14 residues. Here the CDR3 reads CASSLRGAVNEQYF. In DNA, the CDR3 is TGTGCCAGTTCCCTAAGGGGGGCAGTCAACGAGCAGTACTTC.

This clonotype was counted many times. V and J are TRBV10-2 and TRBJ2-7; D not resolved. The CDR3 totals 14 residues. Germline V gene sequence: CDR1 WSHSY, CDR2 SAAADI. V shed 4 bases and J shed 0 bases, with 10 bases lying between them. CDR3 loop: CASSGTAFSYEQYF. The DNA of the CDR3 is TGCGCCAGCAGTGGAACAGCTTTCTCCTACGAGCAGTACTTC.

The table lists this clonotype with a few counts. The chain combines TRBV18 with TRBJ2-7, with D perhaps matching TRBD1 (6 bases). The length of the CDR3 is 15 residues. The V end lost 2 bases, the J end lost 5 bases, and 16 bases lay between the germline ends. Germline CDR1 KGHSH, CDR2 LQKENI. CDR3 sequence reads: CASSPNTGKYDEQYF. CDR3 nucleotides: TGTGCCAGCTCACCAAATACAGGGAAATACGACGAGCAGTACTTC.

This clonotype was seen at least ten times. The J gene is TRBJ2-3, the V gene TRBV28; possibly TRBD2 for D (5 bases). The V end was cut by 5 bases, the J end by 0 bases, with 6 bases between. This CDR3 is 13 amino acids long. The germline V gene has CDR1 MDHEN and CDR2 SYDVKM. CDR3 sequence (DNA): TGTGCCAGCAGTCGCGGGAGCACAGATACGCAGTATTTT. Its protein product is CASSRGSTDTQYF.

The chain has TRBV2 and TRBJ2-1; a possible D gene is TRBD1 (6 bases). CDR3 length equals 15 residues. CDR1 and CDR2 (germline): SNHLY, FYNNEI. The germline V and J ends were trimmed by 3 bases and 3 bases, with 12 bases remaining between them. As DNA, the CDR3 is TGTGCCAGCAGTGAGCAAGGGGGTGGCTACAATGAGCAGTTCTTC. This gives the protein CASSEQGGGYNEQFF. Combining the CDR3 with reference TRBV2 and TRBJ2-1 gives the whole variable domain EPEVTQTPSHQVTQMGQEVILRCVPISNHLYFYWYRQILGQKVEFLVSFYNNEISEKSEIFDDQFSVERPDGSNFTLKIRSTKLEDSAMYFCASSEQGGGYNEQFFGPGTRLTVL.

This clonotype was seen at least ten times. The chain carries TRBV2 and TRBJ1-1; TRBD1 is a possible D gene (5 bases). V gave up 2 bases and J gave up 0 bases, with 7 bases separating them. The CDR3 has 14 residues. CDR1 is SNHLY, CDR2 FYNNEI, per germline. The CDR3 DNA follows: TGTGCCAGCAGTGAACAGGGCATGAACACTGAAGCTTTCTTT. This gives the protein CASSEQGMNTEAFF.

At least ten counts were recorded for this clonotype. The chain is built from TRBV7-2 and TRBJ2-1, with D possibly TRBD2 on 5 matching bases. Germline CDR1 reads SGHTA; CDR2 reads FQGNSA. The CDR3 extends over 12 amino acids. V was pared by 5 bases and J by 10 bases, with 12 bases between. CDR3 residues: CASSLLAPEQFF. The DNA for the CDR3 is TGTGCCAGCAGCCTATTAGCGCCAGAGCAGTTCTTC.